This T cell receptor beta chain comes out of a study of blood T cell repertoires in COVID-19. Overall study: Acute and convalescent COVID-19 samples came from the United States, Italy and Spain. PBMCs, B-cell-depleted T cells, or T cells were the source of the cDNA or gDNA that made up the material.

Followed longitudinally, the Seattle patients had been enrolled during active infection. Original analysis: Cell counts per sample came from amplifying reference gene primers. Profiled with immunoSEQ multiplex PCR; TCRdb holds only in-frame clones, not every one. The V and J calls and clone size are taken from that table; D and trimming were inferred from the DNA. The top ten clones hold 7% to 10% of a sample with about 150,000 clones, 80% to 90% of them seen once. Trimming left V 6 bases short and J 4 bases short, with 13 bases between. This CDR3 is 14 amino acids long. Looked up from germline, CDR1 is MDHEN and CDR2 is SYDVKM.

The sequenced sample was peripheral blood. The chain combines TRBV28 with TRBJ1-5, with TRBD1 as a possible D gene (6 bases). The receptor's source is a woman aged 55-69 years with COVID-19, enrolled during active disease. The CDR3, as DNA: TGTGCCAGCAGCCTCGGACAGATAAATCAGCCCCAGCATTTT. This codes for CASSLGQINQPQHF.